A single sample is the source of the 2 T cell receptor beta chains below, sequenced in a study of metastatic and nonmetastatic thyroid tumors. Not a single patient had been given any form of treatment at any point before undergoing thyroid surgery. MiXCR re-clonotyped the PCR reads for TCRdb. Among under 35,000 clones listed, about 30% were seen once. The sequenced sample consisted of blood. Receptors originate from a female donor with papillary thyroid cancer or a benign thyroid nodule (not recorded which). Some clones in this sample may be carry-over from other donors' samples.

A few counts support this clone. The germline gene is not matched at one end of the junction; a read error may be the cause. This rearrangement joins TRBV6-1 to TRBJ2-7; maybe TRBD1 (6 bases). From germline, CDR1 is MNHNS and CDR2 SASEGT. CDR3 length equals 17 residues. In DNA, the CDR3 is TGTGTCAGCAGACTGTCTGAACGACAGGCGATCTCCTACGAGCAGTACTTC. It is translated as CVSRLSERQAISYEQYF.

In its sample, this clone was seen many times. This chain links TRBV2 with TRBJ2-2; D unresolved. The CDR3 covers 12 residues. Germline-derived CDR1 and CDR2 are SNHLY and FYNNEI. V lost 5 bases, J lost 1 base, and 2 bases lay in between. CDR3 DNA: TGTGCCAGCAGTCTGAACACCGGGGAGCTGTTTTTT. Protein: CASSLNTGELFF.